The text below deals with one T cell receptor (beta chain). What it binds is unknown. A read error likely explains this, since a far larger clone differs by one base. Each subset's genomic DNA was shared equally among a number of immunoSEQ plates. TCRdb's table, derived via immunoSEQ multiplex PCR, lists solely in-frame clones and lacks some. The sample yields approximately 500,000 clones, 65% to 85% seen once. Every one of the donors was a Caucasian adult that lived in Nashville, Tennessee. These data are taken from a study of shared clonotypes between healthy human individuals. Whole-study findings and limits: In this cohort, only blood was sampled, and tissue repertoires likely differ.

The CDR3 is 14 amino acids. V was shortened by 4 bases and J by 6 bases, with 17 bases between the two germline ends. Germline lookup yields CDR1 SGHRS and CDR2 YFSETQ. The receptor was derived from a woman in her thirties or forties in good health. Some clones in this sample may be carry-over from other donors' samples. The source material was PBMCs. The genes are TRBV5-1 and TRBJ2-7, with a weak D call TRBD2 (5 bases). In DNA form, the CDR3 reads TGCGCCAGCAGCGCAGCTAGCCGAAACTGCGAGCAGTACTTC. Its translation is CASSAASRNCEQYF.